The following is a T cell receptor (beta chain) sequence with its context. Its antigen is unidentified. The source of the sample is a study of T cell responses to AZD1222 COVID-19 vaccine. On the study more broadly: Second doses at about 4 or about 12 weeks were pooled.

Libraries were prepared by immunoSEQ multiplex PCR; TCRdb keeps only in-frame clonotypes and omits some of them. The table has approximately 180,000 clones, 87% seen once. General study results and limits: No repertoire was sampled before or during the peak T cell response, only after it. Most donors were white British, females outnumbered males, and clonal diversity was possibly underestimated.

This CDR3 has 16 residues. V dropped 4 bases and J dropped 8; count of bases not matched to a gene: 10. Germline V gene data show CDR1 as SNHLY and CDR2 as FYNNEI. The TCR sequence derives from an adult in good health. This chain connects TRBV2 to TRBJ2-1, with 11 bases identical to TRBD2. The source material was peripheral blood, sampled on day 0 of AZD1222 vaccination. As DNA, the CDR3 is TGTGCCAGCAGTGGAAAAACTAGCGGGAGAAGGGATGAGCAGTTCTTC. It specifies CASSGKTSGRRDEQFF.